A selection of T cell receptor beta chains follows, all from one sample in a study of shared clonotypes between healthy human individuals. Sequencing was performed with immunoSEQ multiplex PCR; in TCRdb, only in-frame clones are kept and a portion is missing. Of a few million clones in the sample, roughly 92% were seen once. Input material: naive CD4+ T cells sorted from blood. The receptors were sampled from a man between 18 and 35 years old in good health. Both conserved end residues are part of each CDR3. Size tells how often a clone was seen (once, few, many) or the class of an expanded clone, and some rows leave it out.

clone size: -; V gene: TRBV29-1; CDR3 protein: CSVLAGGSTGELFF
clone size: once; V gene: TRBV5-6; CDR3 protein: CASTLVAGGAKNIQYF
clone size: -; V gene: TRBV5-1; CDR3 protein: CASSSRWPGLAGVGTDTQYF
clone size: -; V gene: TRBV7-8; CDR3 protein: CASSKLAGGPSNEQFF
clone size: -; V gene: TRBV28; CDR3 protein: CASSINSWQANTGELFF
clone size: once; V gene: TRBV7-6; CDR3 protein: CASSLPGREKLFF
clone size: -; V gene: TRBV6-1; CDR3 protein: CASSGQGIGAEAFF
clone size: -; V gene: TRBV7-2; CDR3 protein: CASGLGTYEQYF
clone size: -; V gene: TRBV6-5; CDR3 protein: CASSSTGNNQPQHF
clone size: -; V gene: TRBV15; CDR3 protein: CATRAVATDTQYF